One T cell receptor (beta chain) is described in this entry. Its antigen is still unknown. Read data end 3 residues before the CDR3 end; the end is taken from the germline J gene. The source of the sample is a study of T cells in women clearing cervical HPV infection. TCRdb's table, derived via immunoSEQ multiplex PCR, lists solely in-frame clones and lacks some. The sample data list roughly 38,000 clones. The CDR3 totals 13 residues. From germline, CDR1 is MDHEN and CDR2 SYDVKM. V was cut by 3 bases and J by 3 bases, with 9 bases left in between. Study findings and constraints: Controls had more TRBV6-7 (approximately 0.16%) than cases (roughly 0.11%). CIN3+ cases had significantly higher TCR richness than controls; evenness did not differ.

This TCR was sampled from a woman between 18 and 70 years old with a cervical HPV16 infection that either progressed to CIN3+ or cleared (not recorded which). The V call is TRBV28, the J call TRBJ2-7; tentatively, D is TRBD1 (6 bases). The specimen sequenced was blood buffy coat. CDR3 in amino acids: CASSLGTFYEQYF. The sequenced CDR3 bases are TGTGCCAGCAGTTTGGGGACATTCTACGAG.